The rows below give T cell receptor beta chains drawn from one sample of a study of circulating and synovial CD4+ cells in juvenile arthritis. The assay was immunoSEQ multiplex PCR, and TCRdb's table has in-frame clones only and misses some. Among 30,000 to 40,000 clones, nearly 97% were seen once, and the ten largest hold approximately 0.19%. The sample was CD4+ T cells from blood. The receptors shown here come from a human donor with juvenile idiopathic arthritis. The CDR3 runs from the conserved cysteine through the conserved F or W. D genes are given only for firm matches. The size of a clone is reported for some rows only, either as once, few or many, or as a class for expanded clones.

clone_size j_call d_call v_call cdr3_length cdr3_nt cdr3_aa
NA TRBJ1-2 TRBD1 TRBV30 13 TGTGCCTGGACCACGACAGGGGGTGGGGGCTACACCTTC CAWTTTGGGGYTF
NA TRBJ2-3 TRBD2 TRBV7-9 15 TGTGCCAGCAGCTTAGACGGCGGGAGAATAGATACGCAGTATTTT CASSLDGGRIDTQYF
NA TRBJ2-4 NA TRBV5-1 15 TGCGCCAGCAGCTTGGAGGCTGGTTCGGGAAACATTCAGTACTTC CASSLEAGSGNIQYF
NA TRBJ2-4 TRBD2 TRBV19 16 TGTGCCAGTAGTATAGGGGGGACTAGCGGAAAAAACATTCAGTACTTC CASSIGGTSGKNIQYF
NA TRBJ2-1 TRBD2 TRBV7-6 17 TGTGCCAGCAGCTTAACCGGACTAGCGGGGGCCTCCAATGAGCAGTTCTTC CASSLTGLAGASNEQFF
NA TRBJ2-2 NA TRBV15 16 TGTGCCACCAGCAGAGATTCGGGGTTAAACACCGGGGAGCTGTTTTTT CATSRDSGLNTGELFF
NA TRBJ1-2 NA TRBV1 14 TGCACCAGCAGCTTACCGGGACAGGGTCCGGGCTACACCTTC CTSSLPGQGPGYTF
NA TRBJ2-6 NA TRBV4-2 19 TGTGCCAGCAGCCAAGAAGGCCCACAGCTTATTTCTGGGGCCAACGTCCTGACTTTC CASSQEGPQLISGANVLTF
NA TRBJ2-2 TRBD2 TRBV4-1 17 TGCGCCAGCAGCCAAGGAAAGGCGGGAGGTCGCACCGGGGAGCTGTTTTTT CASSQGKAGGRTGELFF
once TRBJ1-5 NA TRBV2 15 TGTGCCAGCAGGGAATACAGGTCCAACAATCAGCCCCAGCATTTT CASREYRSNNQPQHF
NA TRBJ2-2 NA TRBV28 15 TGTGCCAGCAGCCTCCAGGGACTTCCCGCCGGGGAGCTGTTTTTT CASSLQGLPAGELFF
NA TRBJ2-1 NA TRBV5-4 15 TGTGCCAGCAGCTTAACCGGGAGTGCTTACAATGAGCAGTTCTTC CASSLTGSAYNEQFF
NA TRBJ1-5 NA TRBV6-5 13 TGTGCCAGCAGTGAATTTCCGAGTCAGCCCCAGCATTTT CASSEFPSQPQHF
NA TRBJ2-3 TRBD1 TRBV10-1 14 TGCGCCAGCAGCCGGGACAGGGACACAGATACGCAGTATTTT CASSRDRDTDTQYF
NA TRBJ1-1 TRBD1 TRBV7-3 14 TGTGCCAGCAGTCCACAGGGGACGAACACTGAAGCTTTCTTT CASSPQGTNTEAFF
NA TRBJ2-1 NA TRBV28 16 TGTGCCAGCAGTTTCGTCAGGGTCCTAACTTACAATGAGCAGTTCTTC CASSFVRVLTYNEQFF
NA TRBJ2-4 NA TRBV2 13 TGTGCCAGCAGTGAAAGCCAGGGCAACATTCAGTACTTC CASSESQGNIQYF
NA TRBJ2-7 TRBD1 TRBV18 14 TGTGCCAGCTCATCCGGGACAGCGAAATACGAGCAGTACTTC CASSSGTAKYEQYF
NA TRBJ2-1 NA TRBV11-2 12 TGTGCCAGCAGACAGGGTCGGCATGAGCAGTTCTTC CASRQGRHEQFF
NA TRBJ1-6 TRBD1 TRBV5-1 15 TGCGCCAGCAGCCCCGAGACAGGGGGGTGGTCACCCCTCCACTTT CASSPETGGWSPLHF
NA TRBJ2-7 TRBD1 TRBV6-5 12 TGTGCCAGCAGCCGAACAGGGGACGAGCAGTACTTC CASSRTGDEQYF
NA TRBJ1-1 NA TRBV18 13 TGTGCCAGCTCACCCAGGGCCAACACTGAAGCTTTCTTT CASSPRANTEAFF
NA TRBJ1-2 TRBD1 TRBV6-6 15 TGTGCCAGCAGGGGACAGGGGGCGCGAGACTATGGCTACACCTTC CASRGQGARDYGYTF
NA TRBJ2-1 TRBD2 TRBV13 18 TGTGCCAGCAGCTTCGGGGGGTTTGTTGCGGGCACCTACAATGAGCAGTTCTTC CASSFGGFVAGTYNEQFF
NA TRBJ2-7 TRBD2 TRBV5-1 16 TGCGCCAGCAGCTTGGTACTGTGGGCGGGAGATGGGGAGCAGTACTTC CASSLVLWAGDGEQYF
NA TRBJ1-1 NA TRBV7-2 13 TGTGCCAGCAGTCCCGGGAGAAACACTGAAGCTTTCTTT CASSPGRNTEAFF